Below are 18 T cell receptor beta chains sequenced from a single sample in a study of blood T cells in healthy people across ages (dated by TCRdb to the mid-2010s). Libraries were made using 5' RACE. Sequencing was carried out with an Illumina HiSeq 2500. A second roughly 6 to 11 cycle PCR used a sample-barcoded 5' primer and a J-beta primer mix. In TCRdb, the public reads were trimmed at Q25 with fastp and aligned with MiXCR, with productive beta chains retained. Each record represents a unique CDR3 protein, reported with the most common genes and DNA among its rows. The sample table lists about 1.5 million distinct CDR3 sequences, 42% of them with a count of one. The leading ten clones occupy roughly 3.7% of the sample. Sequencing was performed on blood. The receptors stem from a woman aged 18-35 years in good health.

The chain carries TRBV7-2 and TRBJ2-1, with D possibly called TRBD1 or TRBD2 (5 bases each). The length of the CDR3 is 14 residues. The ends were cut back, 5 bases at V and 9 bases at J, with 17 bases in the middle. Germline-derived CDR1 and CDR2 are SGHTA and FQGNSA. The CDR3 spells CASSPRETVAEQFF. The CDR3, as DNA: TGTGCCAGCAGCCCCAGGGAGACGGTAGCTGAGCAGTTCTTC.

The sample holds a few counts of this clonotype. V usage is TRBV12-3 or TRBV12-4 and J usage is TRBJ2-3, with TRBD1 as a possible D gene (6 bases). This CDR3 comprises 14 residues. V shed 6 bases and J shed 1 base, with 11 bases lying between them. CDR3 DNA sequence: TGTGCCAGCAGGACCGGACAGCGCACAGATACGCAGTATTTT. Its protein product is CASRTGQRTDTQYF.

There are a few counts of this clonotype. The V and J genes are TRBV6-7 and TRBJ1-5; D uncertain. TRBV6-7 is designated an ORF whose function remains uncertain. V was trimmed by 7 bases and J by 4 bases, leaving 14 bases between them. CDR3 length: 14 amino acids. CDR3 DNA: TGTGCCAGCATACGCGGCTGCCGAAATCAGCCCCAGCATTTT. It yields the protein CASIRGCRNQPQHF.

The chain employs TRBV7-2 and TRBJ2-4; either TRBD1 or TRBD2 may fit D (5 bases each). The DNA end lines up better with TRBJ2-7; the J call may be wrong. The CDR3 is made up of 16 amino acids. CDR1 is SGHTA and CDR2 is FQGNSA in the germline V gene. This CDR3 reads CASSLGGAAPSYEQYF. CDR3 bases: TGTGCCAGCAGCTTAGGAGGGGCCGCACCCTCCTACGAGCAGTACTTC.

This clonotype was detected only once. The chain couples TRBV7-9 to TRBJ2-7, with D uncertain. This CDR3 has 13 residues. Trimming removed 5 bases from V and 4 bases from J, with 12 bases in between. Germline CDR1 is SEHNR and CDR2 is FQNEAQ (reference sequence). DNA of the CDR3: TGTGCCAGCAGCCCGCAGACGATTTACGAGCAGTACTTC. Residues: CASSPQTIYEQYF.

The genes are TRBV6-6 and TRBJ2-7; 7 bases are shared with TRBD2. The end of the DNA aligns better with TRBJ2-5, so the J call may be wrong. CDR1 is MNHNY, CDR2 SVGAGI, per germline (reference sequence). This CDR3 has 14 residues. Here the CDR3 DNA reads TGTGCCAGCAGCCCCGGGGGGATTCGAGAGACCCAGTACTTC. This gives the protein CASSPGGIRETQYF.

This clonotype was counted a few times. The chain carries TRBV4-1 and TRBJ1-4, with TRBD1 identical over 7 bases. Per the germline V gene, CDR1 is MGHRA and CDR2 is YSYEKL. With V trimmed by 8 bases and J by 12 bases, 15 bases remained unmatched. This CDR3 has 14 amino acids. The CDR3 DNA follows: TGCGCCAGCGTAGACAGGGCATCTATGAAAGAACTGTTTTTT. It encodes CASVDRASMKELFF.

This clonotype was recorded a few times. The V call is TRBV4-3, the J call TRBJ1-1, with D possibly matching TRBD1 (5 bases). Germline CDR1 reads LGHNA; CDR2 reads YSLEER. CDR3 size: 14 residues. V was shortened by 1 base and J by 3 bases, with 9 bases between the two germline ends. CDR3 in amino acids: CASSQGGIDTEAFF. DNA for the CDR3: TGCGCCAGCAGCCAAGGGGGGATAGACACTGAAGCTTTCTTT.

This clonotype was counted once. The chain recombines TRBV6-5 with TRBJ2-7; 8 positions match TRBD2. The trim removed 6 bases at V and 5 bases at J, leaving 6 bases unmatched. The CDR3 has 13 residues. CDR1 is MNHEY, CDR2 SVGAGI, per germline. This CDR3 is CASSHRSGNEQYF. As DNA, the CDR3 is TGTGCCAGCAGCCACCGTAGCGGGAACGAGCAGTACTTC.

This sequence joins TRBV6-6 and TRBJ2-3; 12 bases fit TRBD1. This CDR3 spans 15 amino acids. Germline V gene lookup returns CDR1 MNHNY and CDR2 SVGAGI (reference sequence). J lost 4 bases, V lost 6 bases, and 5 bases had no gene match. In DNA, the CDR3 is TGTGCCAGCAGACCGGGACAGGGGGCCGCAGATACGCAGTATTTT. It codes for CASRPGQGAADTQYF.

This chain joins TRBV5-1 and TRBJ1-1; D possibly corresponds to TRBD1 (5 bases). Looked up from germline, CDR1 is SGHRS and CDR2 is YFSETQ. This CDR3 is 14 amino acids long. The V end lost 4 bases, the J end lost 6 bases, and 16 bases lay between the germline ends. DNA for the CDR3: TGCGCCAGCAGCGTGATCAGGGATAGCCCTGAAGCTTTCTTT. The encoded protein is CASSVIRDSPEAFF.

The J gene is TRBJ2-3, the V gene TRBV7-9; D gene ambiguous. Germline V gives CDR1 SEHNR, CDR2 FQNEAQ (reference sequence). The CDR3 totals 15 residues. V was shortened by 6 bases and J by 0 bases, with 13 bases between the two germline ends. CDR3 residues: CASRSRDTSTDTQYF. The DNA of the CDR3 is TGTGCCAGCAGATCCAGAGACACTAGCACAGATACGCAGTATTTT.

A few counts support this clonotype. The rearrangement links TRBV20-1 to TRBJ2-5; 11 nucleotides align to TRBD2. V lost 3 bases, J lost 4 bases, and 4 bases stayed unmatched. The CDR3 totals 14 residues. CDR1 and CDR2 (germline): DFQATT, SNEGSKA (reference sequence). The CDR3 DNA reads TGCAGTGCTAGGACTAGCGGGATGGGAGAGACCCAGTACTTC. This encodes CSARTSGMGETQYF.

The gene calls are TRBV10-3 and TRBJ1-1, with a tentative D call TRBD1 (6 bases). Germline V gene lookup returns CDR1 ENHRY and CDR2 SYGVKD. The CDR3 is 14 residues long. V was shortened by 4 bases and J by 1 base, with 10 bases between the two germline ends. CDR3 sequence: CAISVRGGNTEAFF. The CDR3 DNA sequence: TGTGCCATCAGTGTGAGGGGGGGGAACACTGAAGCTTTCTTT.

In this sample, this clonotype turned up once. This rearrangement joins TRBV12-3 or TRBV12-4 to TRBJ1-1; 8 nucleotides agree with TRBD1. The CDR3 is 16 amino acids. The trim removed 6 bases at V and 3 bases at J, leaving 12 bases unmatched. The CDR3 coding sequence is TGTGCCAGCAGCAGCTCAGGGGGCGTGTCGGACACTGAAGCTTTCTTT. Protein product: CASSSSGGVSDTEAFF.

This clonotype turned up a few times. The chain links TRBV9 to TRBJ2-1; 11 bases align to TRBD2. The CDR3 length is 16 residues. Per germline, CDR1 SGDLS and CDR2 YYNGEE. V was clipped by 3 bases and J by 9 bases; unmatched bases: 11. CDR3 residues: CASSDVLAGVIGEQFF. CDR3 sequence (DNA): TGTGCCAGCAGCGACGTACTAGCGGGAGTCATCGGTGAGCAGTTCTTC. Looking up the rest from reference TRBV9 and TRBJ2-1 gives the full variable domain: DSGVTQTPKHLITATGQRVTLRCSPRSGDLSVYWYQQSLDQGLQFLIQYYNGEERAKGNILERFSAQQFPDLHSELNLSSLELGDSALYFCASSDVLAGVIGEQFFGPGTRLTVL.

The rearrangement links TRBV29-1 to TRBJ2-3; no reliable D call. Germline values: CDR1 SQVTM, CDR2 ANQGSEA. The CDR3 spans 13 residues. V lost 7 bases and J 5 bases, leaving 16 bases between the germline ends. The DNA of the CDR3 is TGCAGCGCCCTATTGGTTGTGGGAGATACGCAGTATTTT. This gives the protein CSALLVVGDTQYF.

The V gene is TRBV18, the J gene TRBJ2-1, with a weak D call TRBD1 (6 bases). Germline loops: CDR1 KGHSH, CDR2 LQKENI. This CDR3 is built from 16 residues. Between the trimmed V and J ends, which lost 4 bases and 1 base, there was a span of 14 bases. DNA of the CDR3: TGTGCCAGCTCACGCATCCGGGACACTTCCTACAATGAGCAGTTCTTC. Translating gives CASSRIRDTSYNEQFF.